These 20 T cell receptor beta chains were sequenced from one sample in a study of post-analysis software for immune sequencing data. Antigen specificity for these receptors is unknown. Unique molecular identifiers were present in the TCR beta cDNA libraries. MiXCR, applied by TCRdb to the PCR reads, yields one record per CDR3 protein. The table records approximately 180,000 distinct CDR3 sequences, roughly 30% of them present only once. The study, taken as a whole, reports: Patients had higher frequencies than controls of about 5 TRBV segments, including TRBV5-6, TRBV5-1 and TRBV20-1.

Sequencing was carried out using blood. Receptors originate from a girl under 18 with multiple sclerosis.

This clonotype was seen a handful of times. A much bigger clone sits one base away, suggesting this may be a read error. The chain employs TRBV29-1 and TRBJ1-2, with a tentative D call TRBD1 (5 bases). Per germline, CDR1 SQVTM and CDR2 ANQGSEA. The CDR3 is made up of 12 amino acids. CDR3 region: CSVPEGTYDYTF. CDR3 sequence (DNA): TGCAGCGTCCCGGAAGGGACTTATGACTACACCTTC.

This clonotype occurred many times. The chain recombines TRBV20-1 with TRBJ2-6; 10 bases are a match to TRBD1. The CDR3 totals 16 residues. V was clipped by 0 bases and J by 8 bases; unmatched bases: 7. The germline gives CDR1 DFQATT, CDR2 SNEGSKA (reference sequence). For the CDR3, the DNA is TGCAGTGCTAGAGATGATAGACAGGGGGCGACCAACGTCCTGACTTTC. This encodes CSARDDRQGATNVLTF.

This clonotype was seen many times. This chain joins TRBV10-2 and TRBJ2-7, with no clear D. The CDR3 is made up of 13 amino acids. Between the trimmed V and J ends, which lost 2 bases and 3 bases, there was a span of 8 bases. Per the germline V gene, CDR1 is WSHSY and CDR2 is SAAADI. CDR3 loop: CASSETTYYEQYF. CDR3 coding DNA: TGCGCCAGCAGTGAGACTACCTACTACGAGCAGTACTTC.

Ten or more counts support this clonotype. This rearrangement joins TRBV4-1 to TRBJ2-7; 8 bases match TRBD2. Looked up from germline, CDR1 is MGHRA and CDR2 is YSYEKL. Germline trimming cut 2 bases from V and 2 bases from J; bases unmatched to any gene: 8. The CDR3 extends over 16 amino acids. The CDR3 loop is CASSQQAGTSAYEQYF. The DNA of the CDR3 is TGCGCCAGCAGCCAACAGGCCGGGACTAGTGCCTACGAGCAGTACTTC.

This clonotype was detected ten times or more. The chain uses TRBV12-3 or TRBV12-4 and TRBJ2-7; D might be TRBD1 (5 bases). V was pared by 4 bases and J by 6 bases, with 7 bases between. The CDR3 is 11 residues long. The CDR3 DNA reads TGTGCCAGCAGTTGGCAGGGCGAGCAGTACTTC. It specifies CASSWQGEQYF.

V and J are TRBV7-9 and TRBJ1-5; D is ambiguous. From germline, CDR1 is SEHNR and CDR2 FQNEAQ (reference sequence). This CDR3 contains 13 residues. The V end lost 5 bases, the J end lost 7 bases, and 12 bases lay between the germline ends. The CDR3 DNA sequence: TGTGCCAGCAGCCTCACGGACGGGCAGCCCCAGCATTTT. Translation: CASSLTDGQPQHF.

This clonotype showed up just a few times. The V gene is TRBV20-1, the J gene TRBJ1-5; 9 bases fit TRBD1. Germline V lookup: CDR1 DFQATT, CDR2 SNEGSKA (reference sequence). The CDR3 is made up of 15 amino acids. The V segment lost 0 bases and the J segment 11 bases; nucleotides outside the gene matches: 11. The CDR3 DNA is TGCAGTGCTAGAGAACCGGGACAGGGCACGTTAGCCCAGCATTTT. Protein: CSAREPGQGTLAQHF.

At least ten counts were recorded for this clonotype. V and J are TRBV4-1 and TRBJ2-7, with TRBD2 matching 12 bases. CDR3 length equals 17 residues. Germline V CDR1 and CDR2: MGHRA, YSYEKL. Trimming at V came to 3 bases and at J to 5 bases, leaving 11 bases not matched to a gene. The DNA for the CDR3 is TGCGCCAGCAGCCAGACCCTAAGGACTAGCGGGACTAACGAGCAGTACTTC. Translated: CASSQTLRTSGTNEQYF.

CDR3 DNA sequence: TGTGCCAACAATGGGGCGGGGGCTTTGGCCAACGTCCTGACTTTC. Protein: CANNGAGALANVLTF. The V call is TRBV7-9, the J call TRBJ2-6, with D possibly TRBD2 on 7 matching bases. Germline loops: CDR1 SEHNR, CDR2 FQNEAQ (reference sequence). Trimming cost V 10 bases and J 6 bases, with 19 bases left between them. This CDR3 spans 15 amino acids.

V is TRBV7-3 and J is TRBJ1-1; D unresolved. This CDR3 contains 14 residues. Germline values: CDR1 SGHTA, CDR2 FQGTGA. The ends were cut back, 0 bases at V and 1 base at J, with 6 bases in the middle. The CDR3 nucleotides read TGTGCCAGCAGCTTAACCCCGGCGAACACTGAAGCTTTCTTT. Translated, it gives CASSLTPANTEAFF. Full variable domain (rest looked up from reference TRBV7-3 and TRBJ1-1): GAGVSQTPSNKVTEKGKYVELRCDPISGHTALYWYRQSLGQGPEFLIYFQGTGAADDSGLPNDRFFAVRPEGSVSTLKIQRTERGDSAVYLCASSLTPANTEAFFGQGTRLTVV.

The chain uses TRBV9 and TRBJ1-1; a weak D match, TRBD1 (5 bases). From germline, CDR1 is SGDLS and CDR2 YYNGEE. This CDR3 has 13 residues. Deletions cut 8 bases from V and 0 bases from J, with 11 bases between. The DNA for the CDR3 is TGTGCCAGTTCTCAGGGCTTGAACACTGAAGCTTTCTTT. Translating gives CASSQGLNTEAFF.

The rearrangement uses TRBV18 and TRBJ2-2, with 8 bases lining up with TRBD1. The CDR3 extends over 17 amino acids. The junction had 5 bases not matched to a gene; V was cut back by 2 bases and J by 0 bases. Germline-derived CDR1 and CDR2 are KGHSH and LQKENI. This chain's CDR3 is CASSPAGQETNTGELFF. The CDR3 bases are TGTGCCAGCTCACCAGCGGGACAGGAAACGAACACCGGGGAGCTGTTTTTT.

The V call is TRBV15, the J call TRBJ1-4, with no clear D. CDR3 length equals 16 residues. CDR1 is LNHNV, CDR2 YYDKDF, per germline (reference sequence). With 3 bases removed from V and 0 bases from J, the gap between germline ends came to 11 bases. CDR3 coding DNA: TGTGCCACCAGCAGCAAGCGGGGAGCAACTAATGAAAAACTGTTTTTT. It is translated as CATSSKRGATNEKLFF.

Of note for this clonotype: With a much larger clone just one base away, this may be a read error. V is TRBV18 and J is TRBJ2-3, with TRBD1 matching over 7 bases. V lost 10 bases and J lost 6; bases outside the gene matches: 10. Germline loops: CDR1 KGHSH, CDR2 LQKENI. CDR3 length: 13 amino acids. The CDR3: CANSLDRADTQYF. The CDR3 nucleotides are TGTGCCAACTCGCTTGACAGGGCCGATACGCAGTATTTT.

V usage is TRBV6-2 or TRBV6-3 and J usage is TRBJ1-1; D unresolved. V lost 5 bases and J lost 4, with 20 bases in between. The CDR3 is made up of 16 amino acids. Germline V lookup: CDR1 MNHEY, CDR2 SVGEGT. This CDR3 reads CASSARAPNIPTEAFF. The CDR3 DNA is TGTGCCAGCAGTGCCCGGGCCCCCAATATTCCCACTGAAGCTTTCTTT.

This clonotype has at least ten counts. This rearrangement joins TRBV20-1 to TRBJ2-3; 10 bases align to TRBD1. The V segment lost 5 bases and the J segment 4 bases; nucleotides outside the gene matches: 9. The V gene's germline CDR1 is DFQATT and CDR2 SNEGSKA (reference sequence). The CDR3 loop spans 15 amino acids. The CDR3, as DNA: TGCAGTGCTCCTCCGGGACAGGGGATATCAGATACGCAGTATTTT. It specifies CSAPPGQGISDTQYF.

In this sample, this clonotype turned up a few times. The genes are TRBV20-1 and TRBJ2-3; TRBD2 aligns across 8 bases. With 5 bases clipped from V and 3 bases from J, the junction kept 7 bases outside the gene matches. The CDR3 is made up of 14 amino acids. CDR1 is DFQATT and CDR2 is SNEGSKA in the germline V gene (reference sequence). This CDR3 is CSALALAVTDTQYF. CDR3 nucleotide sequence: TGCAGTGCTTTGGCACTAGCGGTTACAGATACGCAGTATTTT.

The CDR3, as DNA: TGCGCCAGCTCCCTTGGGGCGGGACAGGGCAATCAGCCCCAGCATTTT. Protein: CASSLGAGQGNQPQHF. This chain connects TRBV5-1 to TRBJ1-5; 8 positions match TRBD1. This CDR3 region has 16 residues. Per the germline V gene, CDR1 is SGHRS and CDR2 is YFSETQ. The V and J ends lost 7 bases and 2 bases, in that order; junction bases with no gene match: 11.

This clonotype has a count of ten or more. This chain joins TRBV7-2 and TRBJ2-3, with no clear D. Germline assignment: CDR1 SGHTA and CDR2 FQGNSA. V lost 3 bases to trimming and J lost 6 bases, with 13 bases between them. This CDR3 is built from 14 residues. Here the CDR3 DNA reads TGTGCCAGCAGCTTTGGCCGCTCCAAGGATACGCAGTATTTT. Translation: CASSFGRSKDTQYF.

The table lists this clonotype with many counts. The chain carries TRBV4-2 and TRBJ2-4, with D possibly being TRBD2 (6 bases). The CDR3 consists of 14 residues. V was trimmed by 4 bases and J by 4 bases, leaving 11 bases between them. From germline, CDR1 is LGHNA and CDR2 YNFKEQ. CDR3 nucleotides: TGTGCCAGCAGCCGCGGGGAAGGAAAAAACATTCAGTACTTC. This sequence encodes CASSRGEGKNIQYF.